These 21 T cell receptor beta chains were all obtained from the same sample, sequenced in a study of blood T cells in healthy people across ages. The second PCR ran roughly 6 to 12 cycles with a sample-barcoded 5' primer and J-beta primers. TCRdb reanalysed the 5' RACE reads using MiXCR and keeps one entry per CDR3 protein. This table has approximately 680,000 distinct CDR3 sequences, approximately 30% appearing once. The sample taken for sequencing was blood. These TCRs come from a woman aged 80 or over in good health.

Many counts were recorded for this clonotype. The chain has TRBV7-3 and TRBJ2-1; TRBD1 agrees at 9 bases. After removal of 1 base from V and 7 bases from J, the junction contained 5 bases not matched to a gene. CDR3 size: 15 residues. CDR1 and CDR2 from the germline V gene are SGHTA and FQGTGA. The CDR3 sequence is CASSLIGQGRNEQFF. The CDR3 nucleotides are TGTGCCAGCAGCTTAATAGGACAGGGGAGGAATGAGCAGTTCTTC.

The V call is TRBV6-2 or TRBV6-3, the J call TRBJ2-1, with D possibly TRBD2 on 5 matching bases. Deletions cut 6 bases from V and 4 bases from J, with 10 bases between. Germline V gives CDR1 MNHEY, CDR2 SVGEGT. This CDR3 is built from 13 residues. The CDR3 protein is CASRRRDYNEQFF. In DNA form, the CDR3 reads TGTGCCAGCAGACGACGGGATTACAATGAGCAGTTCTTC.

This clonotype was observed a single time. The chain carries TRBV12-3 or TRBV12-4 and TRBJ2-3, with 12 bases aligning to TRBD2. The CDR3 extends over 17 amino acids. Trimming removed 4 bases from V and 0 bases from J; junction bases left unmatched: 5. CDR3 sequence reads: CASSSRLAGVSTDTQYF. CDR3 DNA: TGTGCCAGCAGTTCGCGACTAGCGGGGGTCAGCACAGATACGCAGTATTTT.

The gene calls are TRBV5-1 and TRBJ2-2; TRBD2 might be the D (5 bases). V lost 4 bases and J lost 6, with 19 bases in between. The germline V gene encodes CDR1 SGHRS and CDR2 YFSETQ. This CDR3 is 16 amino acids long. This CDR3 reads CASSPSRGSGPGELFF. Here the CDR3 DNA reads TGCGCCAGCAGCCCTTCCCGAGGAAGCGGCCCCGGGGAGCTGTTTTTT.

This clonotype was seen more than once but under ten times. This chain uses TRBV6-6 with TRBJ2-1; D gene ambiguous. Trimming removed 5 bases from V and 6 bases from J, with 11 bases in between. The CDR3 extends over 13 amino acids. Germline CDR1 MNHNY, CDR2 SVGAGI (reference sequence). CDR3 bases: TGTGCCAGCAGTCCCTATGTCACCAATGAGCAGTTCTTC. As protein: CASSPYVTNEQFF.

This clonotype was counted ten times or more. J is TRBJ2-1 and V is TRBV7-9; D is ambiguous. The V gene lost 4 bases and the J gene lost 6 bases, with 19 bases spanning the gap. Germline V gives CDR1 SEHNR, CDR2 FQNEAQ (reference sequence). The CDR3 is 16 amino acids. CDR3 sequence (DNA): TGTGCCAGCAGCTCCAACAGCGTGTTCATCCCCAATGAGCAGTTCTTC. Protein product: CASSSNSVFIPNEQFF.

This clonotype showed up many times. This chain links TRBV15 with TRBJ2-5, with unresolved D. The CDR3 extends over 13 amino acids. Germline assignment: CDR1 LNHNV and CDR2 YYDKDF (reference sequence). Trimming removed 5 bases at V and 0 bases at J, with 7 bases between. DNA of the CDR3: TGTGCCACCAGCCGTCGGTACCAAGAGACCCAGTACTTC. Residues: CATSRRYQETQYF.

Many counts were recorded for this clonotype. V usage is TRBV6-6 and J usage is TRBJ2-7; 7 nucleotides agree with TRBD1. CDR1 is MNHNY and CDR2 is SVGAGI in the germline V gene (reference sequence). The CDR3 sequence is 12 residues long. V lost 10 bases, J lost 2 bases, and 5 bases stayed unmatched. CDR3 sequence: CATTQGAYEQYF. CDR3 DNA sequence: TGTGCCACCACCCAGGGGGCCTACGAGCAGTACTTC.

V and J are TRBV28 and TRBJ1-5; the match to TRBD1 covers 9 bases. The V segment lost 6 bases and the J segment 9 bases; nucleotides outside the gene matches: 12. This CDR3 contains 15 residues. The V gene's germline CDR1 is MDHEN and CDR2 SYDVKM. As DNA, the CDR3 is TGTGCCAGCAGACCTCGGACAGGGGCCCGTTCGCCCCAGCATTTT. As protein: CASRPRTGARSPQHF.

This clonotype was counted ten times or more. The chain carries TRBV5-6 and TRBJ1-2; 9 bases match TRBD1. V shed 2 bases and J 6 bases; nucleotides not matched to a gene: 8. The CDR3 has 15 amino acids. The germline CDR1 and CDR2 sequences are SGHDT and YYEEEE. The CDR3 nucleotides are TGTGCCAGCAGCTTTCGGCCTGGACAGGGGAATGGCTACACCTTC. Amino acid sequence: CASSFRPGQGNGYTF. Supplemented by reference TRBV5-6 and TRBJ1-2, the full variable domain reads DAGVTQSPTHLIKTRGQQVTLRCSPKSGHDTVSWYQQALGQGPQFIFQYYEEEERQRGNFPDRFSGHQFPNYSSELNVNALLLGDSALYLCASSFRPGQGNGYTFGSGTRLTVV.

In this sample, this clonotype turned up many times. The chain has TRBV29-1 and TRBJ1-2; maybe TRBD1 (6 bases). Trimming took off 6 bases at V and 4 bases at J, with 12 bases between the two ends. This CDR3 contains 12 residues. The germline V gene encodes CDR1 SQVTM and CDR2 ANQGSEA. Here the CDR3 reads CSVATGVYGYTF. The CDR3, as DNA: TGCAGCGTGGCGACAGGAGTCTATGGCTACACCTTC. Full variable domain (rest looked up from reference TRBV29-1 and TRBJ1-2): SAVISQKPSRDICQRGTSLTIQCQVDSQVTMMFWYRQQPGQSLTLIATANQGSEATYESGFVIDKFPISRPNLTFSTLTVSNMSPEDSSIYLCSVATGVYGYTFGSGTRLTVV.

This clonotype appeared a single time. This rearrangement joins TRBV6-2 or TRBV6-3 to TRBJ2-3, with 7 bases lining up with TRBD1. Looked up from germline, CDR1 is MNHEY and CDR2 is SVGEGT. This CDR3 comprises 16 residues. The junction had 11 bases not matched to a gene; V was cut back by 2 bases and J by 6 bases. Written as DNA, the CDR3 is TGTGCCAGCAGTTACGAACCGACAGGGTCCCTGGATACGCAGTATTTT. Translation gives CASSYEPTGSLDTQYF.

Comment on this clonotype: A much larger clone lies a single base off, so this may be a read error. The chain has TRBV7-8 and TRBJ2-1; D is unresolved. The CDR3 is 16 amino acids. From germline, CDR1 is SGHVS and CDR2 FQNEAQ. CDR3 sequence reads: CTSSSNSRTKDDEQFF. As DNA, the CDR3 is TGTACCAGCAGCTCCAACTCGCGGACCAAGGACGATGAGCAGTTCTTC.

CDR3: CASSPGWANEKLFF. CDR3 bases: TGTGCCAGCAGCCCGGGGTGGGCTAATGAAAAACTGTTTTTT. This chain joins TRBV7-2 and TRBJ1-4; D gene uncertain. Trimming took 5 bases from V and 3 from J, leaving 10 bases between them. The CDR3 sequence is 14 residues long. Germline values: CDR1 SGHTA, CDR2 FQGNSA.

This clonotype was counted a few times. V gene TRBV20-1 combines with J gene TRBJ1-6, with 8 positions matching TRBD1. Germline V gene lookup returns CDR1 DFQATT and CDR2 SNEGSKA (reference sequence). The CDR3 runs 16 residues. Germline trimming cut 1 base from V and 8 bases from J; bases unmatched to any gene: 10. CDR3 protein: CSARVSQGAYDSPLHF. For the CDR3, the DNA is TGCAGTGCTAGAGTTTCTCAGGGGGCTTACGATTCACCCCTCCACTTT.

Ten or more counts support this clonotype. This sequence joins TRBV6-1 and TRBJ1-5; perhaps TRBD1 as D (6 bases). This CDR3 spans 14 amino acids. Germline CDR1 reads MNHNS; CDR2 reads SASEGT. V was pared by 6 bases and J by 5 bases, with 14 bases between. The CDR3: CASSLRDKDQPQHF. The CDR3 DNA is TGTGCCAGCAGCCTCCGGGACAAAGATCAGCCCCAGCATTTT.

Ten or more counts support this clonotype. The V gene is TRBV5-1, the J gene TRBJ2-7; 8 bases align to TRBD2. V shed 1 base and J 0 bases; nucleotides not matched to a gene: 6. The CDR3 extends over 16 amino acids. Germline CDR1 is SGHRS and CDR2 is YFSETQ. This CDR3 is CASSLSTGGSSYEQYF. In nucleotides, the CDR3 is TGCGCCAGCAGCTTGTCCACGGGAGGGAGCTCCTACGAGCAGTACTTC.

This clonotype was recorded many times. The CDR3 region is CASSQDGYRETQYF. DNA of the CDR3: TGTGCCAGCAGCCAAGATGGTTACCGAGAGACCCAGTACTTC. The genes are TRBV3-1 and TRBJ2-5; the D is unclear. The germline gives CDR1 LGHDT, CDR2 YNNKEL (reference sequence). The CDR3 is made up of 14 amino acids. The V gene lost 0 bases and the J gene lost 4 bases, with 9 bases spanning the gap.

The J gene is TRBJ1-2, the V gene TRBV20-1; D is perhaps TRBD1 (6 bases). Germline assignment: CDR1 DFQATT and CDR2 SNEGSKA (reference sequence). The CDR3 contains 14 residues. With 8 bases removed from V and 3 bases from J, the gap between germline ends came to 19 bases. The CDR3 loop is CSSVKAGADYGYTF. As DNA, the CDR3 is TGCAGTTCAGTAAAGGCGGGGGCTGACTATGGCTACACCTTC.

Only a few counts were recorded for this clonotype. At one boundary the junction diverges from the germline segment, which might be a read error. The chain employs TRBV6-1 and TRBJ1-4; D uncertain. The CDR3 spans 13 residues. Germline values: CDR1 MNHNS, CDR2 SASEGT. The CDR3 region is CASSGIEGEKRFF. The CDR3 DNA reads TGTGCCAGCAGTGGAATAGAGGGCGAAAAACGGTTTTTT.

The rearrangement uses TRBV12-3 or TRBV12-4 and TRBJ1-2; no clear D gene. CDR3 size: 13 residues. V shed 4 bases and J shed 0 bases, with 6 bases lying between them. CDR3: CASSWGANYGYTF. The DNA of the CDR3 is TGTGCCAGCAGTTGGGGTGCTAACTATGGCTACACCTTC.